The 17 T cell receptor beta chains in this list originate from one sample, sequenced in a study of blood T cell repertoires in COVID-19. The method was immunoSEQ multiplex PCR; TCRdb's version includes in-frame clones alone and lacks a portion of them. The sample carries over 250,000 clones, around 89% recorded once. What was sequenced was PBMCs or T cells enriched from blood (not recorded which). These receptors all stem from a woman aged 18-29 years who had recovered from COVID-19.

This chain uses TRBV24-1 with TRBJ1-3; the D gene is possibly TRBD1 (5 bases). Germline V lookup: CDR1 KGHDR, CDR2 SFDVKD. CDR3 length: 18 amino acids. V lost 0 bases, J lost 2 bases, and 16 bases lay in between. Here the CDR3 reads CATSDLQFPSGAGNTIYF. In nucleotides, the CDR3 is TGTGCCACCAGTGATTTGCAGTTCCCCTCGGGGGCTGGAAACACCATATATTTT.

This rearrangement joins TRBV18 to TRBJ2-1, with D possibly matching TRBD2 (6 bases). Trimming left V 4 bases short and J 5 bases short, with 9 bases between. The CDR3 sequence is 13 residues long. Per the germline V gene, CDR1 is KGHSH and CDR2 is LQKENI. CDR3 loop: CASSRGTNNEQFF. The CDR3 nucleotides are TGTGCCAGCTCACGCGGGACCAACAATGAGCAGTTCTTC. Based on the CDR3 plus reference TRBV18 and TRBJ2-1, the full variable domain is NAGVMQNPRHLVRRRGQEARLRCSPMKGHSHVYWYRQLPEEGLKFMVYLQKENIIDESGMPKERFSAEFPKEGPSILRIQQVVRGDSAAYFCASSRGTNNEQFFGPGTRLTVL.

This clone was seen once. V gene TRBV5-1 combines with J gene TRBJ1-5, with D tentatively TRBD1 (6 bases). This CDR3 is built from 15 residues. V was clipped by 0 bases and J by 6 bases, with 13 bases between them. CDR1 and CDR2 (germline): SGHRS, YFSETQ. CDR3 sequence: CASSLDAGAAQPQHF. CDR3 bases: TGCGCCAGCAGCTTGGATGCGGGGGCCGCTCAGCCCCAGCATTTT. Combining the CDR3 with reference TRBV5-1 and TRBJ1-5 gives the whole variable domain KAGVTQTPRYLIKTRGQQVTLSCSPISGHRSVSWYQQTPGQGLQFLFEYFSETQRNKGNFPGRFSGRQFSNSRSEMNVSTLELGDSALYLCASSLDAGAAQPQHFGDGTRLSIL.

The chain links TRBV5-8 to TRBJ1-2, with a possible D match to TRBD1 (6 bases). Germline V CDR1 and CDR2: SGHTS, YDEGEE. V was trimmed by 0 bases and J by 2 bases, leaving 11 bases between them. This CDR3 is 15 amino acids long. CDR3 nucleotides: TGTGCCAGCAGCTTGGGAGGGGGATTGAACTATGGCTACACCTTC. It yields the protein CASSLGGGLNYGYTF.

The V and J genes are TRBV11-1 and TRBJ2-6; D is possibly TRBD2 (5 bases). Looked up from germline, CDR1 is SGHAT and CDR2 is FQDESV (reference sequence). Trimming took off 7 bases at V and 0 bases at J, with 10 bases between the two ends. The CDR3 is made up of 15 amino acids. The CDR3, as DNA: TGTGCCAGCACCGCGGAGGTCTCTGGGGCCAACGTCCTGACTTTC. Protein: CASTAEVSGANVLTF.

The rearrangement joins TRBV2 to TRBJ1-2, with D tentatively TRBD1 (5 bases). Germline CDR1 reads SNHLY; CDR2 reads FYNNEI. Trimming stripped 7 bases from V and 7 bases from J, with 13 bases between. This CDR3 has 12 residues. The CDR3 protein is CASIGGVGGYTF. DNA of the CDR3: TGTGCCAGCATCGGGGGGGTTGGTGGCTACACCTTC.

The V gene is TRBV12-5, the J gene TRBJ1-1; possibly TRBD1 for D (6 bases). V was pared by 3 bases and J by 0 bases, with 17 bases between. This CDR3 is 17 amino acids long. From germline, CDR1 is LGHNT and CDR2 FRNRAP. CDR3 nucleotides: TGTGCTAGTGGTTTTTTCATTCGAACAGGGCTGAACACTGAAGCTTTCTTT. It yields the protein CASGFFIRTGLNTEAFF.

The genes are TRBV11-2 and TRBJ2-3, with TRBD2 matching 12 bases. The ends lost 5 bases at V and 2 bases at J; junction bases unmatched: 8. Germline V gene data show CDR1 as SGHAT and CDR2 as FQNNGV. The CDR3 length is 17 residues. As DNA, the CDR3 is TGTGCCAGCAGCACCGAACTAGCGGGGGGCATCACAGATACGCAGTATTTT. It specifies CASSTELAGGITDTQYF.

The chain couples TRBV27 to TRBJ2-3, with 11 nucleotides matching TRBD2. Per the germline V gene, CDR1 is MNHEY and CDR2 is SMNVEV (reference sequence). This CDR3 has 15 amino acids. With V trimmed by 5 bases and J by 10 bases, 11 bases remained unmatched. The CDR3 reads CASSIIAGGTKSQYF. CDR3 nucleotide sequence: TGTGCCAGCAGTATAATAGCGGGGGGGACGAAATCGCAGTATTTT.

This chain joins TRBV27 and TRBJ1-4, with 9 bases matching TRBD1. Unmatched junction bases numbered 8, after V lost 5 bases and J lost 7 bases. Germline V CDR1 and CDR2: MNHEY, SMNVEV (reference sequence). The CDR3 has 15 amino acids. The CDR3 is CASSATGGWGEKLFF. The CDR3 DNA sequence: TGTGCCAGCAGTGCTACAGGGGGCTGGGGTGAAAAACTGTTTTTT.

The chain carries TRBV12-3 or TRBV12-4 and TRBJ2-2; D gene unclear. V lost 5 bases to trimming and J lost 6 bases, with 7 bases between them. The CDR3 sequence is 12 residues long. CDR3 coding DNA: TGTGCCAGCAGTCAGTCCCCCGGGGAGCTGTTTTTT. Protein sequence: CASSQSPGELFF.

The chain employs TRBV29-1 and TRBJ1-4, with D maybe TRBD1 (6 bases). This CDR3 is 12 amino acids long. Per the germline V gene, CDR1 is SQVTM and CDR2 is ANQGSEA. Trimming removed 7 bases at V and 8 bases at J, with 14 bases between. The CDR3, as DNA: TGCAGCGGGGGGGCAGGGAACGAAAAACTGTTTTTT. This translates into CSGGAGNEKLFF.

This chain connects TRBV5-1 to TRBJ2-2, with 9 positions matching TRBD2. V lost 2 bases and J lost 2; bases outside the gene matches: 4. From germline, CDR1 is SGHRS and CDR2 YFSETQ. The CDR3 is made up of 16 amino acids. CDR3 nucleotide sequence: TGCGCCAGCAGCTTCCTAGCGGGGAGTAACACCGGGGAGCTGTTTTTT. Its translation: CASSFLAGSNTGELFF.

The chain joins TRBV5-3 to TRBJ1-5; 9 nucleotides match TRBD1. TRBV5-3 belongs to the ORF category, with a function that is uncertain. After removal of 7 bases from V and 4 bases from J, the junction contained 12 bases not matched to a gene. The CDR3 loop spans 16 amino acids. CDR3 region: CARGAPLGQGNQPQHF. DNA of the CDR3: TGTGCCAGAGGGGCACCTCTCGGACAGGGGAATCAGCCCCAGCATTTT.

CDR3 in DNA: TGTGCCAGCCTCCGGGACAGATCGAACACTGAAGCTTTCTTT. The encoded protein is CASLRDRSNTEAFF. J is TRBJ1-1 and V is TRBV27; 7 bases agree with TRBD1. Losses at the gene ends were 8 bases for V and 1 base for J; bases not matched to a gene: 7. The CDR3 length is 14 residues. CDR1 MNHEY and CDR2 SMNVEV come from the germline V gene (reference sequence).

The chain has TRBV5-8 and TRBJ2-1, with TRBD1 as a possible D gene (5 bases). Germline-derived CDR1 and CDR2 are SGHTS and YDEGEE. This CDR3 spans 12 amino acids. V lost 5 bases, J lost 9 bases, and 12 bases lay in between. The CDR3 nucleotides are TGTGCCAGCAGTCCCTTAAGGGGTGAGCAGTTCTTC. Its translation is CASSPLRGEQFF.

The rearrangement uses TRBV29-1 and TRBJ1-2; 8 bases fit TRBD1. Germline V gene sequence: CDR1 SQVTM, CDR2 ANQGSEA. Losses at the gene ends were 6 bases for V and 4 bases for J; bases not matched to a gene: 16. The CDR3 length is 16 residues. The CDR3 is CSVTGTGSLGGYGYTF. CDR3 bases: TGCAGCGTCACCGGGACAGGCTCTCTCGGAGGCTATGGCTACACCTTC.